This TCR beta chain was identified during a study of T cells in Graves' hyperthyroidism and ophthalmopathy. V gave up 2 bases and J gave up 6 bases, with 10 bases separating them. The CDR3 has 14 amino acids. Germline CDR1 is KGHSH and CDR2 is LQKENI. RNA transcripts provided the source from which TCR beta CDR3 regions were amplified. First-round RT-PCR with HTBI primers amplified the TCR CDR3 region. Each CDR3 protein is one row after TCRdb ran MiXCR on the multiplex PCR reads. Here the sample spans over 250,000 distinct CDR3 sequences, approximately 15% being singletons. The chain recombines TRBV18 with TRBJ2-2; D tentatively reads TRBD1 or TRBD2 (5 bases each). The sequence derives from a woman between 55 and 75 years old with Graves' ophthalmopathy. The sequenced sample was blood. This CDR3 reads CASSPVGTAGELFF. Written as DNA, the CDR3 is TGTGCCAGCTCACCAGTGGGGACCGCCGGGGAGCTGTTTTTT.